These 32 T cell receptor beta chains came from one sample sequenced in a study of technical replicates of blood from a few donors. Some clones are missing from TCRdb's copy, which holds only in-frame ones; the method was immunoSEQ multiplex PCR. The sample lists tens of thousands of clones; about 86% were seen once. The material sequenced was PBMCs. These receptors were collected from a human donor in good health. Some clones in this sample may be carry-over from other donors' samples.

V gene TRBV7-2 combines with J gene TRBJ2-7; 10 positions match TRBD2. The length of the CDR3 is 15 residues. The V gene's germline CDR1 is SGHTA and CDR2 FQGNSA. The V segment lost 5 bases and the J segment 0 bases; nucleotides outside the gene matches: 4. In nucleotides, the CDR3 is TGTGCCAGCAGCGAGGCTAGCGGGAGCTCCTACGAGCAGTACTTC. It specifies CASSEASGSSYEQYF.

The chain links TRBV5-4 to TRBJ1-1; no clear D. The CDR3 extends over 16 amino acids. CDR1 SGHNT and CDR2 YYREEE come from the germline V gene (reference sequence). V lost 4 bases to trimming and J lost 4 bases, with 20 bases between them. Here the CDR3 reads CASSLGAVRGGTEAFF. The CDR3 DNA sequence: TGTGCCAGCAGCCTAGGAGCGGTACGGGGTGGCACTGAAGCTTTCTTT.

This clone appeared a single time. CDR3: CASSQERDYDIGDTQYF. For the CDR3, the DNA is TGCGCCAGCAGCCAAGAGAGGGACTACGACATCGGGGATACGCAGTATTTT. This chain uses TRBV4-1 with TRBJ2-3, with 7 bases lining up with TRBD2. After removal of 0 bases from V and 6 bases from J, the junction contained 12 bases not matched to a gene. This CDR3 contains 17 residues. The germline V gene encodes CDR1 MGHRA and CDR2 YSYEKL.

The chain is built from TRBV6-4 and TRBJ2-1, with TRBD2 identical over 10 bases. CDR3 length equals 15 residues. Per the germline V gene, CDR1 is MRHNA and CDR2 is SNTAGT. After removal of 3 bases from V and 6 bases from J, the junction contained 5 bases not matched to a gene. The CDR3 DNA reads TGTGCCAGCAGTGAAGCGGGAGGGCTGGTCAATGAGCAGTTCTTC. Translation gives CASSEAGGLVNEQFF.

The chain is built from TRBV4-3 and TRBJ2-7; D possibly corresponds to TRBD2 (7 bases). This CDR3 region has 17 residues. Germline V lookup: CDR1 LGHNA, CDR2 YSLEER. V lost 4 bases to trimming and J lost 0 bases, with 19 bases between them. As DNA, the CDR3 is TGCGCCAGCAGCCGTACTCAGGGAGGGGGAAGCTCCTACGAGCAGTACTTC. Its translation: CASSRTQGGGSSYEQYF.

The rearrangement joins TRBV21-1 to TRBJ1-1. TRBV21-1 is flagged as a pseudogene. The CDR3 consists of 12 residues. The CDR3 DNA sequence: TGTGCCAGCAGCAATCCGGGGTACAGCGCTTTCTTT. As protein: CASSNPGYSAFF.

CDR3 residues: CASREEQFF. The CDR3 DNA sequence: TGTGCCAGCAGAGAGGAGCAGTTCTTC. V and J are TRBV6-5 and TRBJ2-1, with unresolved D. Trimming left V 6 bases short and J 10 bases short, with 4 bases between. Germline V gene data show CDR1 as MNHEY and CDR2 as SVGAGI. The CDR3 consists of 9 residues.

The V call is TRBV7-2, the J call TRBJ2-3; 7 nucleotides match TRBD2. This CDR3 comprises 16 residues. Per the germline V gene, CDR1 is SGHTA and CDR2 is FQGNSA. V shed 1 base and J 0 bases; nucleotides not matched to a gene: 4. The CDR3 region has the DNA TGTGCCAGCAGCTTAGGCCTAGCGGTTAGCACAGATACGCAGTATTTT. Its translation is CASSLGLAVSTDTQYF. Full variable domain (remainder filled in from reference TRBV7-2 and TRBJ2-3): GAGVSQSPSNKVTEKGKDVELRCDPISGHTALYWYRQSLGQGLEFLIYFQGNSAPDKSGLPSDRFSAERTGGSVSTLTIQRTQQEDSAVYLCASSLGLAVSTDTQYFGPGTRLTVL.

The CDR3 loop is CASSEAVTADYGYTF. The DNA of the CDR3 is TGTGCCAGCAGTGAAGCTGTGACAGCTGACTATGGCTACACCTTC. The chain couples TRBV6-1 to TRBJ1-2, with D perhaps matching TRBD1 (5 bases). Germline values: CDR1 MNHNS, CDR2 SASEGT. V was cut by 0 bases and J by 3 bases, with 11 bases left in between. There are 15 residues in the CDR3.

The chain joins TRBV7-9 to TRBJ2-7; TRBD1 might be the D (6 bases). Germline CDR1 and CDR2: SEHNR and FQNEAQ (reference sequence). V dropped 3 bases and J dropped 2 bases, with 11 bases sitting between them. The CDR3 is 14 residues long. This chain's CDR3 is CASSLGALTYEQYF. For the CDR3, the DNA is TGTGCCAGCAGCTTGGGGGCGCTCACCTACGAGCAGTACTTC.

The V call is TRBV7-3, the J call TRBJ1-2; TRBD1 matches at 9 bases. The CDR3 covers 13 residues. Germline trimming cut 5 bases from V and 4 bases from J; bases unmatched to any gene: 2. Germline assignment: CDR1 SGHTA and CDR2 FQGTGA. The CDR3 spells CASSQDRGYGYTF. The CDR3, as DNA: TGTGCCAGCAGCCAGGACAGGGGCTATGGCTACACCTTC.

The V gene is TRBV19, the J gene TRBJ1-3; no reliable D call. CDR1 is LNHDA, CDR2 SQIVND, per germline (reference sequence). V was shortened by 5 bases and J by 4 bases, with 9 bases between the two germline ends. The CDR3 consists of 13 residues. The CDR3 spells CASSRRSGNTIYF. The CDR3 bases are TGTGCCAGTAGTCGGAGGTCCGGAAACACCATATATTTT.

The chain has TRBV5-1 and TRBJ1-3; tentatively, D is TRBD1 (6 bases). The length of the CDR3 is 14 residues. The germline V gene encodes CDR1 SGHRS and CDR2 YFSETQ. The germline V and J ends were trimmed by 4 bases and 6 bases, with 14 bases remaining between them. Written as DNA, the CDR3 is TGCGCCAGCAGCCGGGACACAGGAGAAAACACCATATATTTT. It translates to CASSRDTGENTIYF.

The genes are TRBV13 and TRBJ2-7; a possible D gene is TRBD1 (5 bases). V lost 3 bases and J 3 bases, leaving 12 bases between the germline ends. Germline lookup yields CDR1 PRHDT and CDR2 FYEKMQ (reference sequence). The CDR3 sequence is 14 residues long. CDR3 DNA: TGTGCCAGCAGCTTGGAACGAGACAGCTACGAGCAGTACTTC. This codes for CASSLERDSYEQYF.

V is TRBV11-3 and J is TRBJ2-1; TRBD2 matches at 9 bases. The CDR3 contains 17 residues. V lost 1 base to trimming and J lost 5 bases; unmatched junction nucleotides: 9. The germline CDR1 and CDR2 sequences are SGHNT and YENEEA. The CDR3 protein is CASSLGSGGRAHNEQFF. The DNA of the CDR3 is TGTGCCAGCAGCTTAGGGTCAGGCGGGAGGGCCCACAATGAGCAGTTCTTC. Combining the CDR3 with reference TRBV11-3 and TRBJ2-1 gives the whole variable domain EAGVVQSPRYKIIEKKQPVAFWCNPISGHNTLYWYLQNLGQGPELLIRYENEEAVDDSQLPKDRFSAERLKGVDSTLKIQPAELGDSAVYLCASSLGSGGRAHNEQFFGPGTRLTVL.

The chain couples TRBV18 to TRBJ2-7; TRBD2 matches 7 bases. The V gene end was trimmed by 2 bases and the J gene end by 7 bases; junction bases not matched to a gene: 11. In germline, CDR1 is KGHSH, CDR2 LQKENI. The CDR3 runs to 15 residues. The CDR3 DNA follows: TGTGCCAGCTCACCATTTTTCGGGGGGACGGGGGAGCAGTACTTC. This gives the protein CASSPFFGGTGEQYF.

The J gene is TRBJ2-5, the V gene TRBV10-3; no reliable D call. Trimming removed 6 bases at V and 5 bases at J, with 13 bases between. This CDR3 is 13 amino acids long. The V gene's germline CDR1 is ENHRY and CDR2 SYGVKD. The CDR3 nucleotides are TGTGCCATCAGCGGCCGATGGAGTGAGACCCAGTACTTC. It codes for CAISGRWSETQYF.

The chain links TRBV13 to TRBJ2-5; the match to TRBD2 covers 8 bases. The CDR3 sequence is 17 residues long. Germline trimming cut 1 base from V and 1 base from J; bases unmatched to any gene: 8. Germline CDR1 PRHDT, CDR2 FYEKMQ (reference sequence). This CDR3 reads CASSLVGLAGIQETQYF. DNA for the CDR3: TGTGCCAGCAGCTTAGTGGGGTTAGCGGGGATCCAAGAGACCCAGTACTTC.

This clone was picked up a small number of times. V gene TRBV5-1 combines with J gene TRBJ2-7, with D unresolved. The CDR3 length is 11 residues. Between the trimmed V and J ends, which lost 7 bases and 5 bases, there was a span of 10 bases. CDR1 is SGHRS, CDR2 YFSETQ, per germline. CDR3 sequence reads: CASVSPDEQYF. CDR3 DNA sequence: TGCGCCAGCGTCTCCCCCGACGAGCAGTACTTC.

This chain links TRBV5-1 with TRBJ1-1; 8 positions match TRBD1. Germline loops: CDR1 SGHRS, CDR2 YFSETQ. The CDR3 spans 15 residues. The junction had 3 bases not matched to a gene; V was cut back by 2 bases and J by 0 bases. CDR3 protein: CASSLTGGMNTEAFF. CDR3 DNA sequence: TGCGCCAGCAGCTTAACAGGGGGGATGAACACTGAAGCTTTCTTT. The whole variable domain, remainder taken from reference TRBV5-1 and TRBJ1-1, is KAGVTQTPRYLIKTRGQQVTLSCSPISGHRSVSWYQQTPGQGLQFLFEYFSETQRNKGNFPGRFSGRQFSNSRSEMNVSTLELGDSALYLCASSLTGGMNTEAFFGQGTRLTVV.

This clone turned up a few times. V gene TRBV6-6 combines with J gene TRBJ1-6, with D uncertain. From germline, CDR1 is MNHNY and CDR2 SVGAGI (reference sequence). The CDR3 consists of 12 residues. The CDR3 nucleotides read TGTGCAGTCCAGAACGGGAATTCACCCCTCCACTTT. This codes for CAVQNGNSPLHF.

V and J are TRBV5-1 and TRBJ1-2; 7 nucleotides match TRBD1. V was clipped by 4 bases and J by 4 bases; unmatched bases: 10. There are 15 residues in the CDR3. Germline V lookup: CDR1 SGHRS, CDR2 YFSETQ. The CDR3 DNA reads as TGCGCCAGCAGCCAGGGACAGACCCTGAGCTATGGCTACACCTTC. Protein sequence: CASSQGQTLSYGYTF. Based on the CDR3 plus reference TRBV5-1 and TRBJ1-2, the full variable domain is KAGVTQTPRYLIKTRGQQVTLSCSPISGHRSVSWYQQTPGQGLQFLFEYFSETQRNKGNFPGRFSGRQFSNSRSEMNVSTLELGDSALYLCASSQGQTLSYGYTFGSGTRLTVV.

The CDR3 coding sequence is TGTGCCACCAGCAGAGATTATAGCGGGGCCAATGAGCAGTTCTTC. Residues: CATSRDYSGANEQFF. The rearrangement links TRBV15 to TRBJ2-1, with 8 bases that match TRBD2. The V gene's germline CDR1 is LNHNV and CDR2 YYDKDF (reference sequence). CDR3 size: 15 residues. Germline trimming cut 0 bases from V and 6 bases from J; bases unmatched to any gene: 4.

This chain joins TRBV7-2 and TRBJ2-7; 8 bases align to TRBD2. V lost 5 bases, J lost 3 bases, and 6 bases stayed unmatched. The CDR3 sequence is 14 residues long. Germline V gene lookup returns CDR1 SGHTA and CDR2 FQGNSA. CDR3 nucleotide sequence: TGTGCCAGCAGCGATCAGGGACTAGGCTACGAGCAGTACTTC. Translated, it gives CASSDQGLGYEQYF.

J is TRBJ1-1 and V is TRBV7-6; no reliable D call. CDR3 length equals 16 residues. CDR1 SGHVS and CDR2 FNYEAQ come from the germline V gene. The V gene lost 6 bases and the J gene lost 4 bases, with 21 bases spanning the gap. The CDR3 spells CASRLTIRIEGTEAFF. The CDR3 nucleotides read TGTGCCAGCAGACTAACCATAAGGATAGAAGGCACTGAAGCTTTCTTT.

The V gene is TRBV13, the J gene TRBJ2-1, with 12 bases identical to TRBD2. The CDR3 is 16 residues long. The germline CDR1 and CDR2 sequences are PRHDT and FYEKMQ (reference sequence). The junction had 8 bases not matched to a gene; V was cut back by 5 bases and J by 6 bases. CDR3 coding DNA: TGTGCCAGCAGCCCAACCCCTAGCGGGGGGGGCAATGAGCAGTTCTTC. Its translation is CASSPTPSGGGNEQFF.

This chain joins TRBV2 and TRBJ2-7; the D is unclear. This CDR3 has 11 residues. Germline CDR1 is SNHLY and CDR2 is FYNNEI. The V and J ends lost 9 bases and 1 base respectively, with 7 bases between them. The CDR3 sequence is CASTPSYEQYF. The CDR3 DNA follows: TGTGCCAGTACACCGTCCTACGAGCAGTACTTC.

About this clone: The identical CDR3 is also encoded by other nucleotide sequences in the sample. CDR3 nucleotide sequence: TGTGCCAGCAGCTTAGCGGGGAGCTCCTACGAGCAGTACTTC. This gives the protein CASSLAGSSYEQYF. The gene calls are TRBV7-6 and TRBJ2-7, with a weak D call TRBD2 (5 bases). The germline V gene encodes CDR1 SGHVS and CDR2 FNYEAQ. V lost 0 bases, J lost 0 bases, and 6 bases lay in between. This CDR3 is built from 14 residues. The full variable domain, completed using reference TRBV7-6 and TRBJ2-7, is GAGVSQSPRYKVTKRGQDVALRCDPISGHVSLYWYRQALGQGPEFLTYFNYEAQQDKSGLPNDRFSAERPEGSISTLTIQRTEQRDSAMYRCASSLAGSSYEQYFGPGTRLTVT.

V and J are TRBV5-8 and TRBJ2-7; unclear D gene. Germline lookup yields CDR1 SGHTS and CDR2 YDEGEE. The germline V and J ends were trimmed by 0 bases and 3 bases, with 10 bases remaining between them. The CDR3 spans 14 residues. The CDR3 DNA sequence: TGTGCCAGCAGCTTGGGACTGTCGAACTACGAGCAGTACTTC. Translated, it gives CASSLGLSNYEQYF.

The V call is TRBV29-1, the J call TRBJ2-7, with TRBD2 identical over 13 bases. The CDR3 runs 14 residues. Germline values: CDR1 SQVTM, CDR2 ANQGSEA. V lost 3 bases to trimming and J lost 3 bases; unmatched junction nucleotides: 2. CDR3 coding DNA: TGCAGCGTTGAGACTAGCGGGGGGAGCTACGAGCAGTACTTC. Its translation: CSVETSGGSYEQYF.

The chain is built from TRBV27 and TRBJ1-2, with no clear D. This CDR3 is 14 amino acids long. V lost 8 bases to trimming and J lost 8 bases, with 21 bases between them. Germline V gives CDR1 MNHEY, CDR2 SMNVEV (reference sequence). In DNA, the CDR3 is TGTGCCAGCGGGGTAACTTCAGTCTCGGGGGGCTACACCTTC. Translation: CASGVTSVSGGYTF.

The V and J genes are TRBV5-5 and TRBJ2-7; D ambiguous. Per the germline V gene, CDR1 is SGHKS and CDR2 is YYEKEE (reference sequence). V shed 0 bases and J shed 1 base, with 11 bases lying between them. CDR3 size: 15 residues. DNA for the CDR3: TGTGCCAGCAGCTTGGCGGTAGGAGCTTCCTACGAGCAGTACTTC. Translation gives CASSLAVGASYEQYF.